This is a list of T cell receptor beta chains from one sample in a study of blood T cells in healthy people across ages. Each CDR3 protein is one row after TCRdb ran MiXCR on the 5' RACE reads. The sample has about 280,000 distinct CDR3 sequences; 25% to 30% are singletons. Sequenced input: blood. These receptors originate from a woman in her seventies in good health. Both conserved end residues are part of each CDR3. The D gene is left open where the match is weak. A clone size is listed for some rows: how often the clone was seen (once, few, many), or a class if it is expanded.

D gene | J gene | V gene | clone size | CDR3 DNA | CDR3 protein
NA | TRBJ2-5 | TRBV7-2 | NA | TGTGCCAGCAGCTTAGCAGGGACCCCACAAGAGACCCAGTACTTC | CASSLAGTPQETQYF
NA | TRBJ2-1 | TRBV7-7 | NA | TGTGCTAGCAGCCCGGGACTCTCCAATGAGCAGTTCTTC | CASSPGLSNEQFF
TRBD1 | TRBJ2-7 | TRBV5-1 | NA | TGCGCCAGCAGCTTGACAGGGGGCACCTACGAGCAGTACTTC | CASSLTGGTYEQYF
TRBD1 | TRBJ1-2 | TRBV3-1 | NA | TGTGCCAGCAGCAACCGACAGGGGAGATATGGCTACACCTTC | CASSNRQGRYGYTF
TRBD2 | TRBJ2-1 | TRBV5-1 | NA | TGCGCCAGCAGCTTGGATGCTCACGGGACTAGCGCGTACAATGAGCAGTTCTTC | CASSLDAHGTSAYNEQFF
NA | TRBJ2-1 | TRBV12-3/TRBV12-4 | few | TGTGCCACTCGAGGGGGTTCCCATTACAATGAGCAGTTCTTC | CATRGGSHYNEQFF
NA | TRBJ2-2 | TRBV28 | few | TGTGCCAGCTATCCCCGGGCCGGGGAGCTGTTTTTT | CASYPRAGELFF
TRBD1 | TRBJ1-4 | TRBV5-5 | NA | TGTGCCAGCAGCACCAACCCCGGGACAGGGAATGAAAAACTGTTTTTT | CASSTNPGTGNEKLFF
TRBD1 | TRBJ2-1 | TRBV7-9 | NA | TGTGCCAGCGGGGACAGGGGGCGCGTAAGGGAGCAGTTCTTC | CASGDRGRVREQFF
NA | TRBJ2-1 | TRBV29-1 | few | TGCAGCGTGGGGACATTCTACAATGAGCAGTTCTTC | CSVGTFYNEQFF
NA | TRBJ1-1 | TRBV9 | once | TGTGCCAGCAGCGTAAGGTGGGGCACTGAAGCTTTCTTT | CASSVRWGTEAFF
NA | TRBJ2-7 | TRBV20-1 | many | TGCAGTGCTAGTAGGCAGGACCTTTACGAGCAGTACTTC | CSASRQDLYEQYF
NA | TRBJ2-7 | TRBV5-1 | few | TGCGCCAGCAGCTTGGAGGGGACCTCCTACGAGCAGTACTTC | CASSLEGTSYEQYF
NA | TRBJ2-5 | TRBV20-1 | NA | TGCAGTGCTCTCAGAGGCAGTAGCGAGACCCAGTACTTC | CSALRGSSETQYF
NA | TRBJ2-7 | TRBV12-3/TRBV12-4 | few | TGTGCCAGCAGTTTACATGCGCCCTCATACGAGCAGTACTTC | CASSLHAPSYEQYF
TRBD1 | TRBJ1-5 | TRBV20-1 | few | TGCAGTGCTAGGGGGGGGACAGGGCGTCAGCCCCAGCATTTT | CSARGGTGRQPQHF
NA | TRBJ2-5 | TRBV15 | NA | TGTGCCACCAGCAGAGGTCCGAATAACCAAGAGACCCAGTGCTTC | CATSRGPNNQETQCF
NA | TRBJ1-3 | TRBV28 | NA | TGTGCCAGCACAGGAGGGGCTGGAAACACCATATATTTT | CASTGGAGNTIYF
TRBD1 | TRBJ2-5 | TRBV28 | NA | TGTGCCAGCAGTTCCCCAAGTTCGGGACAGGAAAATACCCAGTACTTC | CASSSPSSGQENTQYF
NA | TRBJ1-6 | TRBV20-1 | few | TGCAGTGGATTCGGGGGAATCGCTTCACCCCTCCACTTT | CSGFGGIASPLHF
TRBD1 | TRBJ2-3 | TRBV15 | NA | TGTGCCACCAGCAGACACCTTACCGGGACAGGGGAAACAGATACGCAGTATTTT | CATSRHLTGTGETDTQYF
TRBD1 | TRBJ1-6 | TRBV20-1 | NA | TGCAGTGCTAGGGACAGGGATAATTCACCCCTCCACTTT | CSARDRDNSPLHF
NA | TRBJ1-1 | TRBV7-9 | few | TGTGCCAGCAGCCAAGCAACCAGGGCCGTAGTCACTGAAGCTTTCTTT | CASSQATRAVVTEAFF
NA | TRBJ2-7 | TRBV7-2 | few | TGTGCCAGCAGCCCCCTTTCGAGCAGGGGACACTACGAGCAGTACTTC | CASSPLSSRGHYEQYF
TRBD2 | TRBJ2-7 | TRBV12-3/TRBV12-4 | NA | TGTGCCAGCAGTTTGGCACTAGCGGGAGCCTACGAGCAGTACTTC | CASSLALAGAYEQYF
NA | TRBJ1-4 | TRBV29-1 | few | TGCAGCGTTGTGGGGCAGCTTAATGAAAAACTGTTTTTT | CSVVGQLNEKLFF
NA | TRBJ2-1 | TRBV6-2/TRBV6-3 | few | TGTGCCAGCAGCCGACCTACGGATGAGCAGTTCTTC | CASSRPTDEQFF
NA | TRBJ1-2 | TRBV12-3/TRBV12-4 | few | TGTGCCAGCAGTTCCTCGTTGGGCGGCTACACCTTC | CASSSSLGGYTF
TRBD1 | TRBJ1-3 | TRBV6-2/TRBV6-3 | NA | TGTGCCAGCACCGAGACAGGGAGAGGTCGCACCATATATTTT | CASTETGRGRTIYF